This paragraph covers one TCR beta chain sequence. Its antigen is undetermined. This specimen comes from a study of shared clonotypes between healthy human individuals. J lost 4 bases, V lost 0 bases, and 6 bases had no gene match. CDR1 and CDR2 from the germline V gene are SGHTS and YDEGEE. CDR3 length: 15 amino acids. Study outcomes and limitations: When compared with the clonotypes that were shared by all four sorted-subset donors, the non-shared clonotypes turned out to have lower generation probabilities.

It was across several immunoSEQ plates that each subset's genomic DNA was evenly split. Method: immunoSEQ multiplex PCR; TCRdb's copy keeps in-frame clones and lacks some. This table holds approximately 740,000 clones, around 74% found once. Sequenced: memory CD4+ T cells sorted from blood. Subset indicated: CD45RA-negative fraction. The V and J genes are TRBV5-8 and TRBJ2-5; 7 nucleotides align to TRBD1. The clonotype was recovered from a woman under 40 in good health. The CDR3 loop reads CASSLGGGAAETQYF. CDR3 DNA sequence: TGTGCCAGCAGCTTGGGAGGGGGCGCGGCAGAGACCCAGTACTTC.